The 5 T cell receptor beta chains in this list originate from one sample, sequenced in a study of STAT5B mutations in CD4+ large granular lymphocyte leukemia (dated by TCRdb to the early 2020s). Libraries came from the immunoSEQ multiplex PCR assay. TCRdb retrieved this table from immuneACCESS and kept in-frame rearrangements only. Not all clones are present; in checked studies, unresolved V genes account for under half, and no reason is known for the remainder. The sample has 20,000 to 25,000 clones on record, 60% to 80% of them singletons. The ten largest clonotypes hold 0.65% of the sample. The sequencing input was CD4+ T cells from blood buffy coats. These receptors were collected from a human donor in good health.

The CDR3 DNA is TGTGCCAGCAGCTTGACGTCAGGGGGCGGTGAGCAGTACTTC. Protein: CASSLTSGGGEQYF. J is TRBJ2-7 and V is TRBV5-4; TRBD1 agrees at 8 bases. The CDR3 loop spans 14 amino acids. Germline CDR1 SGHNT, CDR2 YYREEE (reference sequence). J lost 7 bases, V lost 1 base, and 7 bases had no gene match.

CDR3 nucleotide sequence: TGTGCCAGCTCATCCAACACCTCACCCCTCCACTTT. This gives the protein CASSSNTSPLHF. This sequence joins TRBV18 and TRBJ1-6; D is unresolved. CDR3 length equals 12 residues. In germline, CDR1 is KGHSH, CDR2 LQKENI. V was pared by 5 bases and J by 10 bases, with 9 bases between. Looking up the rest from reference TRBV18 and TRBJ1-6 gives the full variable domain: NAGVMQNPRHLVRRRGQEARLRCSPMKGHSHVYWYRQLPEEGLKFMVYLQKENIIDESGMPKERFSAEFPKEGPSILRIQQVVRGDSAAYFCASSSNTSPLHFGNGTRLTVT.

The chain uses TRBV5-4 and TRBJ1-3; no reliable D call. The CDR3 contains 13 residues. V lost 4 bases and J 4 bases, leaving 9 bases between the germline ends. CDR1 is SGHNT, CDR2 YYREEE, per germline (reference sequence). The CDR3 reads CASSPAGGNTIYF. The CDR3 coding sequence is TGTGCCAGCAGCCCGGCGGGCGGAAACACCATATATTTT.

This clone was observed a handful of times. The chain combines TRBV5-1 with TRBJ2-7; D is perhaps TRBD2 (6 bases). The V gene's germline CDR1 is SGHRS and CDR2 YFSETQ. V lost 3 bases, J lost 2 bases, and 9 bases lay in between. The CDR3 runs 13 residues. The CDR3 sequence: CASSYGGPYEQYF. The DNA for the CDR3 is TGCGCCAGCAGCTACGGGGGACCCTACGAGCAGTACTTC.

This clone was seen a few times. The CDR3 DNA reads TGTGCCAGCAGCGTAGATTGGGGTGCCTACGAGCAGTACTTC. Its translation: CASSVDWGAYEQYF. The V gene is TRBV9, the J gene TRBJ2-7; D not certain. CDR1 is SGDLS and CDR2 is YYNGEE in the germline V gene. Trimming took off 0 bases at V and 2 bases at J, with 9 bases between the two ends. The CDR3 runs to 14 residues.